This T cell receptor (beta chain) came from a study of a mutant IDH1 vaccine in newly diagnosed glioma. Time point in this sample: baseline, week 1 (first vaccination visit). Treatment of the sample: pre-vaccination baseline after standard-of-care therapy. Sequencing was performed with immunoSEQ multiplex PCR; in TCRdb, only in-frame clones are kept and a portion is missing. Seen here are about 67,000 clones, around 80% observed once, and the top ten hold roughly 4.4%. On this clone: Its specificity is unknown.

Findings and limits, study-wide: Across multiple MHC alleles, 93.3% of patients had vaccine-induced responses.

The CDR3 runs to 16 residues. V was pared by 4 bases and J by 4 bases, with 10 bases of the junction left unmatched. Germline values: CDR1 LNHDA, CDR2 SQIVND (reference sequence). The sequenced sample was peripheral blood mononuclear cells (PBMCs), obtained from a glioma patient treated with radiotherapy, temozolomide or both. The chain is built from TRBV19 and TRBJ1-1; 9 positions agree with TRBD1. The receptor was derived from a woman between 18 and 30 years old with glioma. Some clones in this sample may be carry-over from other donors' samples. Here the CDR3 reads CASSRRQGQGATEAFF. CDR3 coding DNA: TGTGCCAGTAGTAGGAGGCAGGGACAGGGAGCCACTGAAGCTTTCTTT.